These 32 T cell receptor beta chains came from one sample sequenced in a study of T cell responses to AZD1222 COVID-19 vaccine (dated by TCRdb to about 2021). This sample's time point label indicates: baseline before first vaccination. The treatment or condition label of this sample denotes: meningococcal conjugate vaccine given as trial control. To prepare the library, the immunoSEQ multiplex PCR assay was applied. TCRdb took over this immuneACCESS table, retaining in-frame rearrangements with V and J assigned. Such tables are incomplete; in checked studies, under half of the missing clones stem from an unresolved V gene, and the remainder is unexplained. Counted in this sample were roughly 140,000 clones; about 91% of them appeared once. Of the sample, about 3.3% is held by the ten largest clones. The sample consisted of peripheral blood, taken on day 0 of MenACWY control vaccination. The source is an adult in good health.

The chain carries TRBV6-6 and TRBJ1-2, with D possibly matching TRBD1 (6 bases). Per germline, CDR1 MNHNY and CDR2 SVGAGI (reference sequence). The CDR3 is 15 residues long. V was pared by 6 bases and J by 7 bases, with 21 bases between. CDR3 protein: CASSSRDTLGPGYTF. The CDR3 coding sequence is TGTGCCAGCAGCAGCCGGGACACCCTGGGCCCTGGCTACACCTTC.

The genes are TRBV6-5 and TRBJ2-1, with 9 bases that match TRBD2. Trimming took 2 bases from V and 10 from J; bases not matched to a gene: 6. Germline CDR1 is MNHEY and CDR2 is SVGAGI. The CDR3 is made up of 14 amino acids. CDR3 residues: CASSYGRRGGEQFF. CDR3 nucleotides: TGTGCCAGCAGTTACGGCCGGCGGGGGGGAGAGCAGTTCTTC.

The CDR3 loop is CASSFLAGVYNEQFF. DNA for the CDR3: TGTGCCAGTAGTTTTCTAGCGGGAGTGTACAATGAGCAGTTCTTC. This sequence joins TRBV19 and TRBJ2-1; 10 nucleotides line up with TRBD2. This CDR3 spans 15 amino acids. Per the germline V gene, CDR1 is LNHDA and CDR2 is SQIVND (reference sequence). V was clipped by 5 bases and J by 4 bases; unmatched bases: 5.

Only one count was recorded for this clone. The genes are TRBV9 and TRBJ1-2; TRBD1 is a possible D gene (5 bases). The V gene's germline CDR1 is SGDLS and CDR2 YYNGEE. The CDR3 is made up of 15 amino acids. V dropped 3 bases and J dropped 2 bases, with 14 bases sitting between them. The CDR3 sequence is CASSAAGTRNYGYTF. The CDR3 DNA sequence: TGTGCCAGCAGCGCCGCGGGGACTCGGAACTATGGCTACACCTTC.

The CDR3 reads CATSRVSVGGYTF. For the CDR3, the DNA is TGTGCCACCAGCAGAGTATCGGTCGGGGGCTACACCTTC. The chain recombines TRBV15 with TRBJ1-2; D is ambiguous. CDR3 length equals 13 residues. Trimming left V 1 base short and J 8 bases short, with 11 bases between. Germline CDR1 and CDR2: LNHNV and YYDKDF (reference sequence).

The chain combines TRBV24-1 with TRBJ2-1; the D gene is possibly TRBD1 (6 bases). The germline V and J ends were trimmed by 6 bases and 5 bases, with 13 bases remaining between them. This CDR3 comprises 14 residues. Looked up from germline, CDR1 is KGHDR and CDR2 is SFDVKD. The CDR3: CATSLGRDNNEQFF. The CDR3 DNA sequence: TGTGCCACCAGTCTTGGTCGGGACAACAATGAGCAGTTCTTC.

This chain joins TRBV24-1 and TRBJ2-2, with 10 bases aligning to TRBD1. This CDR3 contains 19 residues. Looked up from germline, CDR1 is KGHDR and CDR2 is SFDVKD. The trim removed 0 bases at V and 5 bases at J, leaving 11 bases unmatched. The CDR3, as DNA: TGTGCCACCAGTGATTTGCACAGGGGACAGGGGAAGGGAACCGGGGAGCTGTTTTTT. It is translated as CATSDLHRGQGKGTGELFF.

The rearrangement joins TRBV30 to TRBJ1-3, with D possibly being TRBD1 (6 bases). V lost 5 bases and J 0 bases, leaving 8 bases between the germline ends. Germline assignment: CDR1 GTSNPN and CDR2 SVGIG (reference sequence). The CDR3 sequence is 13 residues long. CDR3 DNA sequence: TGTGCCTGGGACAGGAGCTCTGGAAACACCATATATTTT. Its protein product is CAWDRSSGNTIYF.

This chain uses TRBV7-2 with TRBJ1-5, with D possibly being TRBD1 (5 bases). The germline CDR1 and CDR2 sequences are SGHTA and FQGNSA. V gave up 5 bases and J gave up 6 bases, with 17 bases separating them. This CDR3 is built from 15 residues. CDR3 region: CASSPGASAGQPQHF. The CDR3 region has the DNA TGTGCCAGCAGCCCCGGGGCGTCCGCTGGTCAGCCCCAGCATTTT.

This clone has more than one count but fewer than ten. The J gene is TRBJ2-6, the V gene TRBV23-1; D is unresolved. TRBV23-1 belongs to the ORF category, with a function that is uncertain. Trimming took off 4 bases at V and 1 base at J, with 14 bases between the two ends. The CDR3 loop spans 17 amino acids. For the CDR3, the DNA is TGCGCCAGCAGTCGGCCTCTTGTAGTATCTGGGGCCAACGTCCTGACTTTC. Amino acid sequence: CASSRPLVVSGANVLTF.

The CDR3 loop reads CSVRRTTQETQYF. DNA for the CDR3: TGCAGCGTGCGCCGGACTACCCAAGAGACCCAGTACTTC. V gene TRBV29-1 combines with J gene TRBJ2-5, with D tentatively TRBD2 (6 bases). V was shortened by 6 bases and J by 1 base, with 12 bases between the two germline ends. Germline V gives CDR1 SQVTM, CDR2 ANQGSEA. CDR3 length equals 13 residues.

The chain couples TRBV7-2 to TRBJ2-3, with 10 bases identical to TRBD2. Germline V gene lookup returns CDR1 SGHTA and CDR2 FQGNSA. The CDR3 spans 17 residues. J lost 5 bases, V lost 4 bases, and 12 bases had no gene match. CDR3 amino acids: CASSSTREREGRDTQYF. CDR3 DNA sequence: TGTGCCAGCAGCTCCACCAGGGAGCGGGAGGGCCGAGATACGCAGTATTTT.

V usage is TRBV9 and J usage is TRBJ2-3; D is unclear. Trimming took off 4 bases at V and 1 base at J, with 4 bases between the two ends. Germline loops: CDR1 SGDLS, CDR2 YYNGEE. The CDR3 consists of 12 residues. The CDR3 DNA follows: TGTGCCAGCAGCTGGGGCACAGATACGCAGTATTTT. Its translation: CASSWGTDTQYF.

The V gene is TRBV15, the J gene TRBJ2-7; D possibly matches TRBD1 or TRBD2 (5 bases each). V lost 0 bases and J lost 6, with 15 bases in between. Germline CDR1 LNHNV, CDR2 YYDKDF (reference sequence). CDR3 length equals 15 residues. The CDR3: CATSRDGGGASEQYF. In DNA, the CDR3 is TGTGCCACCAGCAGAGATGGGGGTGGTGCATCCGAGCAGTACTTC.

The chain carries TRBV5-6 and TRBJ2-5; D might be TRBD1 or TRBD2, each matching 7 bases. The germline V and J ends were trimmed by 1 base and 4 bases, with 11 bases remaining between them. CDR1 and CDR2 from the germline V gene are SGHDT and YYEEEE. The CDR3 length is 14 residues. The CDR3 spells CASSLTGEGETQYF. The CDR3 DNA reads as TGTGCCAGCAGCTTGACAGGGGAGGGAGAGACCCAGTACTTC.

This chain links TRBV27 with TRBJ2-3, with 14 positions matching TRBD2. Looked up from germline, CDR1 is MNHEY and CDR2 is SMNVEV (reference sequence). This CDR3 region has 16 residues. The junction had 6 bases not matched to a gene; V was cut back by 8 bases and J by 2 bases. In nucleotides, the CDR3 is TGTGCCAGCGGCGGACTAGCGGGGGGACCCACAGATACGCAGTATTTT. Translation gives CASGGLAGGPTDTQYF.

This clone was picked up one time. The V and J genes are TRBV7-9 and TRBJ2-7, with D perhaps TRBD2 (6 bases). The V gene lost 11 bases and the J gene lost 5 bases, with 13 bases spanning the gap. Germline values: CDR1 SEHNR, CDR2 FQNEAQ (reference sequence). This CDR3 contains 11 residues. CDR3 in DNA: TGTGCCGATGGGGCGGGGAACGAGCAGTACTTC. Translating gives CADGAGNEQYF.

The genes are TRBV11-3 and TRBJ1-1; D gene ambiguous. The ends were cut back, 7 bases at V and 0 bases at J, with 15 bases in the middle. The CDR3 runs 15 residues. Germline V lookup: CDR1 SGHNT, CDR2 YENEEA. CDR3 bases: TGTGCCAGCACCGAGGGAGGGTTCATGAACACTGAAGCTTTCTTT. It is translated as CASTEGGFMNTEAFF.

The chain has TRBV6-5 and TRBJ1-2, with 7 bases that match TRBD1. Germline CDR1 reads MNHEY; CDR2 reads SVGAGI. The CDR3 runs 13 residues. Germline trimming cut 5 bases from V and 8 bases from J; bases unmatched to any gene: 8. CDR3 bases: TGTGCCAGCAGTCAACAGGGGATAGGGGGCTACACCTTC. Its translation is CASSQQGIGGYTF.

The V and J genes are TRBV5-1 and TRBJ2-7; 9 nucleotides agree with TRBD1. Per germline, CDR1 SGHRS and CDR2 YFSETQ. This CDR3 contains 16 residues. V lost 4 bases to trimming and J lost 4 bases; unmatched junction nucleotides: 12. CDR3 in amino acids: CASSVTTGTGRYEQYF. In DNA, the CDR3 is TGCGCCAGCAGCGTGACAACCGGGACAGGGAGATACGAGCAGTACTTC.

The genes are TRBV5-4 and TRBJ2-3; tentative D call: TRBD1 (6 bases). CDR1 is SGHNT, CDR2 YYREEE, per germline (reference sequence). The CDR3 sequence is 15 residues long. Trimming took off 3 bases at V and 2 bases at J, with 13 bases between the two ends. The CDR3 protein is CASSSYRDPTDTQYF. CDR3 DNA: TGTGCCAGCAGCTCTTACAGGGATCCCACAGATACGCAGTATTTT. Supplemented by reference TRBV5-4 and TRBJ2-3, the full variable domain reads ETGVTQSPTHLIKTRGQQVTLRCSSQSGHNTVSWYQQALGQGPQFIFQYYREEENGRGNFPPRFSGLQFPNYSSELNVNALELDDSALYLCASSSYRDPTDTQYFGPGTRLTVL.

The rearrangement uses TRBV9 and TRBJ2-3; weak D call: TRBD2 (6 bases). V was trimmed by 0 bases and J by 9 bases, leaving 11 bases between them. Germline CDR1 is SGDLS and CDR2 is YYNGEE. The CDR3 contains 13 residues. In DNA, the CDR3 is TGTGCCAGCAGCGTAGAGGGCGGGAAGACGCAGTATTTT. Its translation: CASSVEGGKTQYF. The whole variable domain, filled in from reference TRBV9 and TRBJ2-3, reads DSGVTQTPKHLITATGQRVTLRCSPRSGDLSVYWYQQSLDQGLQFLIQYYNGEERAKGNILERFSAQQFPDLHSELNLSSLELGDSALYFCASSVEGGKTQYFGPGTRLTVL.

V gene TRBV7-2 combines with J gene TRBJ2-7; no firm D call. The germline V gene encodes CDR1 SGHTA and CDR2 FQGNSA. The CDR3 has 11 amino acids. Trimming shortened V by 6 bases and J by 0 bases, and 3 bases separated the two germline ends. The CDR3 DNA reads TGTGCCAGCAGTCTCTCCTACGAGCAGTACTTC. It translates to CASSLSYEQYF.

This chain uses TRBV28 with TRBJ1-1; tentative D call: TRBD1 (6 bases). V was clipped by 3 bases and J by 0 bases, with 11 bases between them. The CDR3 consists of 15 residues. Looked up from germline, CDR1 is MDHEN and CDR2 is SYDVKM. The CDR3 protein is CASSLSGALNTEAFF. CDR3 coding DNA: TGTGCCAGCAGTTTGTCGGGGGCTCTGAACACTGAAGCTTTCTTT.

The chain employs TRBV4-1 and TRBJ1-1; a weak D match, TRBD1 (5 bases). V shed 4 bases and J shed 4 bases, with 10 bases lying between them. CDR3 length: 13 residues. The germline CDR1 and CDR2 sequences are MGHRA and YSYEKL. DNA of the CDR3: TGCGCCAGCAGCCCCTTGGGACTCACTGAAGCTTTCTTT. This encodes CASSPLGLTEAFF.

The V and J genes are TRBV3-1 (or the pseudogene TRBV3-2) and TRBJ1-3; D ambiguous. The germline V gene has CDR1 LGHDT and CDR2 YNNKEL (reference sequence). V was pared by 1 base and J by 4 bases, with 5 bases between. The CDR3 contains 13 residues. The CDR3 coding sequence is TGTGCCAGCAGCCAAGGAATCGGAAACACCATATATTTT. This encodes CASSQGIGNTIYF.

The V gene is TRBV4-3, the J gene TRBJ2-1; 16 nucleotides match TRBD2. CDR1 and CDR2 from the germline V gene are LGHNA and YSLEER. V shed 4 bases, J shed 4 bases, and the junction held 7 bases outside the gene matches. CDR3 length: 18 amino acids. The CDR3 protein is CASSPGLAGGKGYNEQFF. The CDR3 DNA sequence: TGCGCCAGCAGCCCGGGACTAGCGGGAGGGAAGGGGTACAATGAGCAGTTCTTC.

V is TRBV9 and J is TRBJ2-7; D perhaps matches TRBD1 (6 bases). The CDR3 is made up of 14 amino acids. CDR1 is SGDLS, CDR2 YYNGEE, per germline. Trimming cost V 4 bases and J 0 bases, with 11 bases left between them. In nucleotides, the CDR3 is TGTGCCAGCAGCTTAGGGGGAAGCTCCTACGAGCAGTACTTC. It is translated as CASSLGGSSYEQYF. Full variable domain (rest looked up from reference TRBV9 and TRBJ2-7): DSGVTQTPKHLITATGQRVTLRCSPRSGDLSVYWYQQSLDQGLQFLIQYYNGEERAKGNILERFSAQQFPDLHSELNLSSLELGDSALYFCASSLGGSSYEQYFGPGTRLTVT.

The chain combines TRBV12-3 or TRBV12-4 with TRBJ1-2; D perhaps matches TRBD1 (5 bases). The germline V and J ends were trimmed by 3 bases and 8 bases, with 13 bases remaining between them. The CDR3 contains 13 residues. CDR3 bases: TGTGCCAGCAGTTTCTCGGGGCCCGGAGGCTACACCTTC. Protein: CASSFSGPGGYTF.

V usage is TRBV7-3 and J usage is TRBJ1-6, with D maybe TRBD1 (5 bases). Germline V gene lookup returns CDR1 SGHTA and CDR2 FQGTGA. There are 12 residues in the CDR3. With 5 bases removed from V and 14 bases from J, the gap between germline ends came to 13 bases. The CDR3 coding sequence is TGTGCCAGCAGCGTAGACGGGGGAACCCTCCACTTT. Translated: CASSVDGGTLHF.

The chain joins TRBV19 to TRBJ2-1; no definite D call. CDR3 length: 14 amino acids. Germline V CDR1 and CDR2: LNHDA, SQIVND (reference sequence). The germline V and J ends were trimmed by 0 bases and 9 bases, with 12 bases remaining between them. CDR3 nucleotide sequence: TGTGCCAGTAGTATAGATTTAAGGATAGGTGAGCAGTTCTTC. Translated, it gives CASSIDLRIGEQFF.

The chain couples TRBV11-3 to TRBJ2-4; TRBD2 might be the D (5 bases). This CDR3 is 16 amino acids long. Per germline, CDR1 SGHNT and CDR2 YENEEA. Trimming removed 5 bases from V and 2 bases from J, with 16 bases in between. DNA of the CDR3: TGTGCCAGCAGCCAGCCGGGCCTCGGGACCAAAAACATTCAGTACTTC. Translating gives CASSQPGLGTKNIQYF.